This T cell receptor beta chain was sequenced in a study of OX40 agonist ivuxolimab in advanced cancers. Across the whole study: Past anti-PD-1, anti-PD-L1 or anti-CTLA-4 therapy was accepted, and 35% to 45% had received some.

TCRdb's copy holds only in-frame clones and misses some; the assay was immunoSEQ multiplex PCR. This sample has approximately 52,000 clones, with approximately 85% found just once. The CDR3 has 13 residues. Trimming stripped 3 bases from V and 7 bases from J, with 12 bases between. Germline V CDR1 and CDR2: GTSNPN, SVGIG (reference sequence). A single count supports this clone. The sequenced sample was CD4+ or CD8+ T cells sorted from blood, obtained in a trial of the OX40 agonist ivuxolimab. The sequence was obtained from an adult with an advanced solid tumor such as melanoma, head and neck, liver or kidney cancer. This chain joins TRBV30 and TRBJ1-4, with D maybe TRBD1 (5 bases). CDR3 sequence: CAWRFEGLEKLFF. CDR3 DNA sequence: TGTGCCTGGAGATTTGAGGGGCTTGAAAAACTGTTTTTT.